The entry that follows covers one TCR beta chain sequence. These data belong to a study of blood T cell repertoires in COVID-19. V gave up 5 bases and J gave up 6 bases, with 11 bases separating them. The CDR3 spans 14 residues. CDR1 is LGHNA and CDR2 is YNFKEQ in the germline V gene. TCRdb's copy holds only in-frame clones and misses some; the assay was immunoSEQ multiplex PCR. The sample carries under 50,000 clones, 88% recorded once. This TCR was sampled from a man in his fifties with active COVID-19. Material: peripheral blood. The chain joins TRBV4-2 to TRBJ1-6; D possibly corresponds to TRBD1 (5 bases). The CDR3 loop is CASSLGRGNSPLHF. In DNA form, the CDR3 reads TGTGCCAGCAGCTTAGGGAGGGGTAATTCACCCCTCCACTTT.